The sequence of this TCR beta chain was determined in a study of blood T cell repertoires in COVID-19 (dated by TCRdb to the early 2020s). At the level of the whole study: Collaborator samples came from the United States, Italy and Spain and covered acute and convalescent phases of COVID-19. The material from the prospective study consisted of cDNA or gDNA derived from T cells, B-cell-depleted T cells, or PBMCs. The dataset comprised deeply sampled blood TCRbeta repertoires from subjects exposed to, actively infected with, or recovered from COVID-19. The repertoires were released in a freely available public database intended as a resource for research on the immune response to SARS-CoV-2. Samples were obtained from the ongoing ImmuneRACE study (first 160 participants) and from over a thousand subjects provided by 6 global collaborators. The sample metadata nearly always contained a de-identified subject ID, COVID-19 status, age in years and sex. Where available, HLA class I and class II types were obtained from metadata supplied by the sample provider rather than from assay-based typing.

On this clone: Its binding antigen is unknown. No clone much larger than this one lies a single base away; base qualities are absent.

What the research found in general, with its limitations: Clinical and demographic metadata were provided uncurated, with the amount varying by source and participant.

TCRbeta CDR3 regions were amplified from genomic DNA by means of the immunoSEQ Assay, a bias-controlled multiplex PCR. The authors' analysis ran thus. Within the assay, amplification of reference gene primers was used to estimate how many nucleated cells each sample contained. To quantify the absolute abundance of each unique TCRbeta CDR3 rearrangement, sequence reads were collapsed and filtered. For each sample, productive Simpson clonality was calculated as the square root of Simpson's diversity index across productive rearrangements. Sourced from immuneACCESS, this table was stored by TCRdb with only in-frame sequences that have V and J called. A share of the clones is absent; for the studies checked, an unresolved V gene accounts for under half, and the remainder has no known explanation. V and J calls plus clone size are reproduced from that table; the DNA served to infer D and trimming. For this sample the table gives nearly 400,000 clones, of which about nine tenths were detected only once. The ten biggest clones cover 1.7% of the sample.

The germline V gene (reference sequence) provides CDR1 GTSNPN and CDR2 SVGIG. After removal of 2 bases from V and 8 bases from J, the junction retains 7 bases not matched to a gene. The cysteine opens and the phenylalanine closes a CDR3 of 13 amino acids. The sequence is cut down to CDR3 DNA, 39 bases in frame from base 1. Participants in the prospective study were aged roughly 18 to 95 years, lived in 20 to 25 United States geographic areas, and enrolled through a virtual design. Cohort assignment in the prospective study relied on participant-reported clinical history from a screening survey and a study questionnaire. Recovered participants in ImmuneRACE Cohort 3 were defined as having two consecutive negative NP/OP PCR tests, clearance from a healthcare professional, or resolution of symptoms. In the prospective study, mobile phlebotomists collected whole blood, serum and a nasopharyngeal or oropharyngeal swab from each participant. Additional blood draws and questionnaires over an approximately 2-month period could optionally be provided by prospective study participants. Before DNA extraction, prospective study blood samples were shipped either frozen or at room temperature.

Sequencing input: PBMCs or T cells enriched from blood (not recorded which). This receptor was identified in a woman aged 25-40 years who had recovered from COVID-19. The rearranged segments are TRBV30 and TRBJ1-2; 8 central nucleotides agree with TRBD1. The CDR3 region: CAWSLGQAGGYTF. Read as DNA, the sequence is TGTGCCTGGAGTTTGGGACAGGCTGGCGGCTACACCTTC.